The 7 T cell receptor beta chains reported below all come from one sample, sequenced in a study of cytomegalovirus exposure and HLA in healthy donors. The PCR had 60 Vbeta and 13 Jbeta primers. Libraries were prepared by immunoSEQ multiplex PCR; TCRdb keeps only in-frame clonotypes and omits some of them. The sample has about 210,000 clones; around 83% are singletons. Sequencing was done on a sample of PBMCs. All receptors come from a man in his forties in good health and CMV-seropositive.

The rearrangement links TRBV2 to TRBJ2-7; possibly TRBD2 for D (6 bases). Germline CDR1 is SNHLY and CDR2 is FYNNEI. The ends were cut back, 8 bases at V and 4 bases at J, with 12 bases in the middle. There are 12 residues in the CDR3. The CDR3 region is CASGAGSYEQYF. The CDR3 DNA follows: TGTGCCAGCGGGGCGGGGAGTTACGAGCAGTACTTC.

CDR3 region: CASSLEGHVNYEQYF. For the CDR3, the DNA is TGTGCCAGCAGCTTAGAAGGACACGTAAATTACGAGCAGTACTTC. The chain employs TRBV7-6 and TRBJ2-7; D possibly corresponds to TRBD1 (5 bases). The V end was cut by 1 base, the J end by 4 bases, with 14 bases between. CDR1 and CDR2 (germline): SGHVS, FNYEAQ. The CDR3 length is 15 residues.

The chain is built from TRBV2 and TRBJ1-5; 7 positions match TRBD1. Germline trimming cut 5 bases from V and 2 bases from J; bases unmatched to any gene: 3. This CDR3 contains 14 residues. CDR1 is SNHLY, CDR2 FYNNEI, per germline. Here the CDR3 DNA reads TGTGCCAGCAGTTCCACAGGGGGCAATCAGCCCCAGCATTTT. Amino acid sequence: CASSSTGGNQPQHF. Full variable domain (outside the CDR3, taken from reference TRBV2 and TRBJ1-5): EPEVTQTPSHQVTQMGQEVILRCVPISNHLYFYWYRQILGQKVEFLVSFYNNEISEKSEIFDDQFSVERPDGSNFTLKIRSTKLEDSAMYFCASSSTGGNQPQHFGDGTRLSIL.

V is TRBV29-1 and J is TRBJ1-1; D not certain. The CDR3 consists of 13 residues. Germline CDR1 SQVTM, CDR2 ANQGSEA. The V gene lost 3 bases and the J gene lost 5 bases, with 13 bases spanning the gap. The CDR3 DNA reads TGCAGCGTTGAGGACTGGATCACTACTGAAGCTTTCTTT. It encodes CSVEDWITTEAFF. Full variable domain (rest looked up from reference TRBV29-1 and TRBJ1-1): SAVISQKPSRDICQRGTSLTIQCQVDSQVTMMFWYRQQPGQSLTLIATANQGSEATYESGFVIDKFPISRPNLTFSTLTVSNMSPEDSSIYLCSVEDWITTEAFFGQGTRLTVV.

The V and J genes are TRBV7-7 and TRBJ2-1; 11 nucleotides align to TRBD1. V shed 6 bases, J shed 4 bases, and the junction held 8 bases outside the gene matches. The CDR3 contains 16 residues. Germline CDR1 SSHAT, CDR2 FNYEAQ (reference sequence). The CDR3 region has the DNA TGTGCCAGCAGTCAAACCGGGACAGGGGGTTACAATGAGCAGTTCTTC. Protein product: CASSQTGTGGYNEQFF.

The CDR3 protein is CASVPRTGIYEQYF. The CDR3 coding sequence is TGTGCCAGCGTTCCCCGGACAGGGATCTACGAGCAGTACTTC. The chain carries TRBV2 and TRBJ2-7; 8 nucleotides agree with TRBD1. V lost 8 bases, J lost 3 bases, and 9 bases stayed unmatched. Germline values: CDR1 SNHLY, CDR2 FYNNEI. CDR3 length: 14 residues.

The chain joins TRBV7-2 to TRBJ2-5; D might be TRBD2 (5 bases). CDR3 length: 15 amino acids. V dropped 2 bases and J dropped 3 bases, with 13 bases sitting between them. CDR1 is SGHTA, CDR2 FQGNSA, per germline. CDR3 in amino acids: CASSLNEGREETQYF. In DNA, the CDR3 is TGTGCCAGCAGCTTAAATGAGGGTAGGGAAGAGACCCAGTACTTC.